The TCR beta chain described here comes from a study of human thymus T cells. General study points: Repertoires sampled from thymus and blood appeared biased in V and J gene usage.

Some clones are missing from TCRdb's copy, which holds only in-frame ones; the method was immunoSEQ multiplex PCR. The table has about 50,000 clones, roughly 94% seen once. The CDR3 consists of 13 residues. Germline-derived CDR1 and CDR2 are SQVTM and ANQGSEA. The V end lost 3 bases, the J end lost 6 bases, and 12 bases lay between the germline ends. Notes on this clone: As yet, its antigen is unknown.

Corrective surgery for congenital heart defects was being performed on the healthy Finnish infants who served as donors. A roughly 0.5-1 mL peripheral blood aliquot was taken intraoperatively from four of eight donors. All available leukocytes, rather than a set cell count, yielded the blood DNA. The receptor was derived from a girl under three years old with a congenital heart defect but otherwise immunologically healthy. The rearrangement links TRBV29-1 to TRBJ2-4; D is unclear. Sequenced input: blood. Written as DNA, the CDR3 is TGCAGCGTTGAGCAGAGTTCCTTAAACATTCAGTACTTC. Protein sequence: CSVEQSSLNIQYF.